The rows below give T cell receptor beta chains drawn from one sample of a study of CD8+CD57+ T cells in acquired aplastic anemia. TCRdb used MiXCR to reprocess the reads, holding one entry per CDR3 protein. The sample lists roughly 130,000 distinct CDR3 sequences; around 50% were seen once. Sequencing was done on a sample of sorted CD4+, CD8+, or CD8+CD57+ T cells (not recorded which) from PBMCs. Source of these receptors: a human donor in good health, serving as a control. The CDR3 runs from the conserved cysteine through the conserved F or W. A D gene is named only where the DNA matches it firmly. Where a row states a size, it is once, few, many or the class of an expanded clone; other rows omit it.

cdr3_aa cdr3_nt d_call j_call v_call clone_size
CSVAASPDSSYEQYF TGCAGCGTTGCCGCGTCCCCTGACAGCTCCTACGAGCAGTACTTC NA TRBJ2-7 TRBV29-1 many
CASTIQGNTEAFF TGTGCCAGTACCATACAGGGAAACACTGAAGCTTTCTTT NA TRBJ1-1 TRBV7-9 NA
CASSTSYRTGGRFPWETQYF TGTGCCAGTAGTACCTCGTATCGGACAGGGGGCCGTTTTCCATGGGAGACCCAGTACTTC TRBD1 TRBJ2-5 TRBV19 few
CASSPGPRLTQYF TGTGCCAGCAGCCCCGGACCCCGGTTGACCCAGTACTTC NA TRBJ2-5 TRBV7-3 many
CATRDIGENQPQHF TGTGCCACCAGGGACATCGGAGAAAATCAGCCCCAGCATTTT NA TRBJ1-5 TRBV24-1 once
CSVFETADYGYTF TGCAGCGTTTTTGAGACAGCGGACTATGGCTACACCTTC NA TRBJ1-2 TRBV29-1 many
CASSQGQGREQYF TGTGCCAGCAGCCAAGGACAGGGACGCGAGCAGTACTTC TRBD1 TRBJ2-7 TRBV3-1 many
CASKPGTSGGAVETQYF TGTGCCAGCAAGCCCGGGACTAGCGGGGGGGCGGTTGAGACCCAGTACTTC TRBD2 TRBJ2-5 TRBV11-3 NA
CASSYSRGGRPGSAQYF TGTGCCAGCAGTTACTCGAGAGGGGGACGTCCGGGTTCGGCCCAGTACTTC NA TRBJ2-5 TRBV6-2/TRBV6-3 many
CASSGGTGINEQFF TGTGCCAGCAGTGGAGGGACAGGGATCAATGAGCAGTTCTTC TRBD1 TRBJ2-1 TRBV2 NA
CASSGQGAQVGTEAFF TGTGCCAGCAGTGGACAGGGGGCGCAGGTTGGCACTGAAGCTTTCTTT TRBD1 TRBJ1-1 TRBV25-1 few
CASSSARQGNYGYTF TGCGCCAGCAGCTCCGCCCGACAGGGCAACTATGGCTACACCTTC TRBD1 TRBJ1-2 TRBV5-1 many
CASSEGFANQPQHF TGTGCCAGCAGTGAGGGTTTTGCGAATCAGCCCCAGCATTTT NA TRBJ1-5 TRBV2 NA
CASSLGQNTETFF TGTGCCAGCAGCTTGGGACAGAATACTGAAACTTTCTTT TRBD1 TRBJ1-1 TRBV7-2 NA
CASSVNTGGDGYTF TGTGCCAGCAGTGTAAATACAGGGGGCGATGGCTACACCTTC TRBD1 TRBJ1-2 TRBV25-1 NA
CASSAQGTNYGYTF TGTGCCAGCAGTGCTCAGGGGACCAACTATGGCTACACCTTC NA TRBJ1-2 TRBV2 once
CSATSSGRVYEQYF TGCAGTGCTACCTCTAGCGGGAGGGTGTACGAGCAGTACTTC TRBD2 TRBJ2-7 TRBV20-1 NA
CASSFSLAARETQHF TGTGCCAGCAGTTTTAGTCTAGCGGCCCGCGAGACCCAGCATTTT NA TRBJ1-5 TRBV12-3/TRBV12-4 NA
CASSIDWGGNEQYF TGTGCCAGTAGTATAGACTGGGGCGGGAACGAGCAGTACTTC NA TRBJ2-7 TRBV19 many
CSVDLKRGTDTQYF TGCAGCGTTGATCTTAAGCGGGGCACAGATACGCAGTATTTT NA TRBJ2-3 TRBV29-1 NA
CAISESLGGYEQYF TGTGCCATCAGTGAGTCGTTAGGGGGCTACGAGCAGTACTTC NA TRBJ2-7 TRBV10-3 few
CASSLAAGSSYEQYF TGCGCCAGCAGCTTGGCCGCAGGGTCCTCCTACGAGCAGTACTTC NA TRBJ2-7 TRBV5-1 NA
CASSKTGVGNNEQFF TGTGCCAGCAGTAAGACAGGGGTCGGTAACAATGAGCAGTTCTTC TRBD1 TRBJ2-1 TRBV2 many
CASSQDRGQYF TGTGCCAGCAGCCAAGACAGGGGGCAGTACTTC TRBD1 TRBJ2-7 TRBV7-9 few
CSVVSLGGLEAFF TGCAGCGTCGTCTCATTAGGAGGGCTTGAAGCTTTCTTT NA TRBJ1-1 TRBV29-1 NA
CSATPTSGRTDTQYF TGCAGCGCAACCCCAACTAGCGGGAGGACAGATACGCAGTATTTT TRBD2 TRBJ2-3 TRBV29-1 once
CASSLGTSGGTDTQYF TGTGCCAGCAGCTTAGGGACTAGCGGGGGTACAGATACGCAGTATTTT TRBD2 TRBJ2-3 TRBV7-9 many
CASSRQGSTEAFF TGTGCCAGCAGTAGACAGGGATCCACTGAGGCTTTCTTT TRBD1 TRBJ1-1 TRBV6-2/TRBV6-3 NA
CSAKRGGGTDTQYF TGCAGTGCCAAGCGGGGGGGAGGCACAGATACGCAGTATTTT TRBD2 TRBJ2-3 TRBV20-1 many
CAISSRTGGSTDTQYF TGTGCCATTTCGAGCAGGACAGGGGGGAGCACAGATACGCAGTATTTT TRBD1 TRBJ2-3 TRBV10-3 NA
CASTVGGAEDTQYF TGTGCCAGCACGGTGGGGGGCGCGGAGGATACGCAGTATTTT NA TRBJ2-3 TRBV5-4 NA
CATSRATSGTGGAQYF TGTGCCACCAGCAGAGCGACTAGCGGGACGGGAGGGGCCCAGTACTTC TRBD2 TRBJ2-5 TRBV15 NA
CAIRGRMETDTQYF TGTGCCATCAGGGGGCGGATGGAGACAGATACGCAGTATTTT NA TRBJ2-3 TRBV10-3 few
CASSIRQGATDTQYF TGTGCCAGCAGCATCCGACAGGGGGCAACAGATACGCAGTATTTT TRBD1 TRBJ2-3 TRBV5-6 many
CASLQGFGNTEAFF TGTGCCAGCCTACAGGGGTTCGGGAACACTGAAGCTTTCTTT TRBD1 TRBJ1-1 TRBV11-2 many
CASRSTGQKQETQYF TGTGCCAGCAGGTCCACGGGACAGAAACAAGAGACCCAGTACTTC TRBD1 TRBJ2-5 TRBV12-3/TRBV12-4 NA
CASSFDRDTQYF TGTGCCAGCAGCTTCGACAGGGATACGCAGTATTTT NA TRBJ2-3 TRBV7-9 few
CASSSAGTATYEQYF TGTGCCAGCAGCTCCGCCGGGACAGCGACTTACGAGCAGTACTTC TRBD1 TRBJ2-7 TRBV7-2 NA
CAWSVLGSTQYF TGTGCCTGGAGTGTACTAGGGTCTACGCAGTATTTT NA TRBJ2-3 TRBV30 few
CASKGGGGNQPQHF TGTGCCAGTAAAGGGGGGGGTGGAAATCAGCCCCAGCATTTT NA TRBJ1-5 TRBV19 once